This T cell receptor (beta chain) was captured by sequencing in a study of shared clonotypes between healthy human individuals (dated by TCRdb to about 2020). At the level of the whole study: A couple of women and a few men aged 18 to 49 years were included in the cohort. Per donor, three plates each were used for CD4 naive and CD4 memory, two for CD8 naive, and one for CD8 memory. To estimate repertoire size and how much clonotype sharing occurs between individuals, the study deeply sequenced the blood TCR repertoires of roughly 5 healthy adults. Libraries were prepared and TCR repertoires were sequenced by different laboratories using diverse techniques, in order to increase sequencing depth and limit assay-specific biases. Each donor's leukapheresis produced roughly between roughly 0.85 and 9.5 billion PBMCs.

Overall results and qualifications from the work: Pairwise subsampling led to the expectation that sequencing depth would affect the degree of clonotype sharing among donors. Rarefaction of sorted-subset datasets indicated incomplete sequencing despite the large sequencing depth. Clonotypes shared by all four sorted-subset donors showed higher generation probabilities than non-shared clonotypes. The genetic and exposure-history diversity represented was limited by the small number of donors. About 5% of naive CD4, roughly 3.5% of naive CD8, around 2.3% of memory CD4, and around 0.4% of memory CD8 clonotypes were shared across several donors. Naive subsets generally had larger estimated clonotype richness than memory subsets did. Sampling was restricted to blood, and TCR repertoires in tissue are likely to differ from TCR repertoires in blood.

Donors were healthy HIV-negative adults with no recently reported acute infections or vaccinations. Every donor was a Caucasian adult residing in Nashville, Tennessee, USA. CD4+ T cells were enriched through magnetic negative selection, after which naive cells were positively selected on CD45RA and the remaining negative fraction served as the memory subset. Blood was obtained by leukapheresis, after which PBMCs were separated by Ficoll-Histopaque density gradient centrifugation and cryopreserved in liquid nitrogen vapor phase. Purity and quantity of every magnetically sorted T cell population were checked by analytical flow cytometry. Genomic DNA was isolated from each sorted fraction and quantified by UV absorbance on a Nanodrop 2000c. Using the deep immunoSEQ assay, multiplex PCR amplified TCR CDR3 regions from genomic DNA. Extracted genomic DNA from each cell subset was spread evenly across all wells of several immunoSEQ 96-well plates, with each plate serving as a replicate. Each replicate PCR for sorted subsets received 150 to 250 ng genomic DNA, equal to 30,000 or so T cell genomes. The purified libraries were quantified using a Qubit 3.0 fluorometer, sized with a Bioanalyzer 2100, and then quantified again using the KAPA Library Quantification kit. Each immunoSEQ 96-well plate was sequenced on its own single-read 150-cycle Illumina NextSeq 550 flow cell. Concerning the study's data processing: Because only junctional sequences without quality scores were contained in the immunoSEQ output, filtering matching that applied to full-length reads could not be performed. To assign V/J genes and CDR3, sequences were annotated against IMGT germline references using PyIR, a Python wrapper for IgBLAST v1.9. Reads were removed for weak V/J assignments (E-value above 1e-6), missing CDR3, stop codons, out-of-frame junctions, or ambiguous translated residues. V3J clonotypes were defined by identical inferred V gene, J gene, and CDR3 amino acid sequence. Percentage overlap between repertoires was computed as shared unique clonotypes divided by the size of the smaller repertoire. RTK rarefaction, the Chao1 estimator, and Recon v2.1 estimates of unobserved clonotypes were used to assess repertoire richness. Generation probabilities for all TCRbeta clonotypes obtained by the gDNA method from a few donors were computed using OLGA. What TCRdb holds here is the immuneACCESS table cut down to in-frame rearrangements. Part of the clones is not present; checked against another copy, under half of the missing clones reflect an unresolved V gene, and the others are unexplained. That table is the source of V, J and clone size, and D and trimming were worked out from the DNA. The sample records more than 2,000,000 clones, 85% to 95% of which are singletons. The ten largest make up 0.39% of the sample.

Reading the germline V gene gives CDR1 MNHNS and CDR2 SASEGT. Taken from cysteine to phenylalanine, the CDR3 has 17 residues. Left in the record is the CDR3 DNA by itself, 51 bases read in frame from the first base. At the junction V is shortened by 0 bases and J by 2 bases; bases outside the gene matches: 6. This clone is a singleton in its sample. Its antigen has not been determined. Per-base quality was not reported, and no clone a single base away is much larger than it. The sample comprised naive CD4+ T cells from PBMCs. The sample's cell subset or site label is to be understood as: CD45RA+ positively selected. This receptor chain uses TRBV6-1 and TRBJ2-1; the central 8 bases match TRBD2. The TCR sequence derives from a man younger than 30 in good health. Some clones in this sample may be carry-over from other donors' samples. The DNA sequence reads TGTGCCAGCAGTGAAGCGGAGGGCGGGAGGACCTACAATGAGCAGTTCTTC. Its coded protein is CASSEAEGGRTYNEQFF.